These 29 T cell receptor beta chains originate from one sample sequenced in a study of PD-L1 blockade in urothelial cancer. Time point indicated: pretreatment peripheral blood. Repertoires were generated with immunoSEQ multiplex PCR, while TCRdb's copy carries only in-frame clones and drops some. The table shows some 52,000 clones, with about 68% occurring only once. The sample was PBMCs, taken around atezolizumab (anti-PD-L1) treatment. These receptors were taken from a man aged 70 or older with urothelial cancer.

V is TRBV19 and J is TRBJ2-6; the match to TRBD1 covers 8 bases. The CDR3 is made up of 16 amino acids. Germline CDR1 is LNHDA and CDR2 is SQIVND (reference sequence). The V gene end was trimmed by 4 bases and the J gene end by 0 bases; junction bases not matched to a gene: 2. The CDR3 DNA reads TGTGCCAGTAGTACGGACAGGGACTCTGGGGCCAACGTCCTGACTTTC. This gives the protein CASSTDRDSGANVLTF.

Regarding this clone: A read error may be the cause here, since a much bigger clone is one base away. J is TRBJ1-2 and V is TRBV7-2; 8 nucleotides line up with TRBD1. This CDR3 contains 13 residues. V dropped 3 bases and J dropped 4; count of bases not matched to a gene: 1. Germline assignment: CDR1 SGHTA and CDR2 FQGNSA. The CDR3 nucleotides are TGTGCCAGCAGCTTTACAGGGGGCTATGGCTACACCTTC. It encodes CASSFTGGYGYTF.

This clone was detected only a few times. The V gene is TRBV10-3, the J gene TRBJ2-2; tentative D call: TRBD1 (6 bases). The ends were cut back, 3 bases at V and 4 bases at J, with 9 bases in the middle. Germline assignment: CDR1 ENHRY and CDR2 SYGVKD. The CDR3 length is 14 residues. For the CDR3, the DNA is TGTGCCATCAGTGAACAGGGATTCACCGGGGAGCTGTTTTTT. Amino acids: CAISEQGFTGELFF.

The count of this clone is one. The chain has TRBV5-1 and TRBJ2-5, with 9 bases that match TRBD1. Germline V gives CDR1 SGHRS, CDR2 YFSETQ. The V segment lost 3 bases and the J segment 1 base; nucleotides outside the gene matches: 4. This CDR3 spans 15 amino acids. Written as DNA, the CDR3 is TGCGCCAGCAGCTCAAACAGGGGGCCCCAAGAGACCCAGTACTTC. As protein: CASSSNRGPQETQYF.

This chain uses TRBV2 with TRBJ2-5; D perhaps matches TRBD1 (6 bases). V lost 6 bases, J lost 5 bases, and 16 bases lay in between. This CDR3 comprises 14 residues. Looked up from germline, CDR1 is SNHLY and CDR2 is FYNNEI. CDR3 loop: CASSPGQTSETQYF. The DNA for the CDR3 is TGTGCCAGCAGCCCCGGACAGACATCGGAGACCCAGTACTTC.

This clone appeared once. CDR3 residues: CASSKDYEQFF. In nucleotides, the CDR3 is TGCGCCAGCAGCAAGGACTATGAGCAGTTCTTC. The chain has TRBV5-1 and TRBJ2-1; D is possibly TRBD2 (5 bases). CDR3 length: 11 amino acids. The ends were cut back, 4 bases at V and 8 bases at J, with 7 bases in the middle. Per germline, CDR1 SGHRS and CDR2 YFSETQ.

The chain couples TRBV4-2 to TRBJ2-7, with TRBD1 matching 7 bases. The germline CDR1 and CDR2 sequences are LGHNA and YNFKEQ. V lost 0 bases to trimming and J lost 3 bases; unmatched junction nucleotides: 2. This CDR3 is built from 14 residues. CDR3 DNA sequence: TGTGCCAGCAGCCAAGATGGGACAGACTACGAGCAGTACTTC. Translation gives CASSQDGTDYEQYF.

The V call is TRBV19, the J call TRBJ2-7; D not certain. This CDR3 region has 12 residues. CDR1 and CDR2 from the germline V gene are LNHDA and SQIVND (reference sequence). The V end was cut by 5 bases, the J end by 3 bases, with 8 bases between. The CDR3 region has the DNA TGTGCCAGTAGTGCCGACAACTACGAGCAGTACTTC. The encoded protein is CASSADNYEQYF. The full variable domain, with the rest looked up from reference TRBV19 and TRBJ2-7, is DGGITQSPKYLFRKEGQNVTLSCEQNLNHDAMYWYRQDPGQGLRLIYYSQIVNDFQKGDIAEGYSVSREKKESFPLTVTSAQKNPTAFYLCASSADNYEQYFGPGTRLTVT.

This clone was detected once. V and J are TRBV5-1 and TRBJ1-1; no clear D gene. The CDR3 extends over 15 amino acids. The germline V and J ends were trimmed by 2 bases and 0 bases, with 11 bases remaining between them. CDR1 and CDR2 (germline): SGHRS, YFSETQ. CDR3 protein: CASSLEGLMNTEAFF. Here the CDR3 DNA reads TGCGCCAGCAGCTTAGAGGGTCTGATGAACACTGAAGCTTTCTTT.

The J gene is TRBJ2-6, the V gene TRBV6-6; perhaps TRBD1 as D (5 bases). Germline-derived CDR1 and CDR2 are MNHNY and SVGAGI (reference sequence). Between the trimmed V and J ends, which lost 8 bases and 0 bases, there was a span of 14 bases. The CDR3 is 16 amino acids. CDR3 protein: CASHKQALSGANVLTF. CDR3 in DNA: TGTGCCAGCCATAAACAGGCCCTCTCTGGGGCCAACGTCCTGACTTTC.

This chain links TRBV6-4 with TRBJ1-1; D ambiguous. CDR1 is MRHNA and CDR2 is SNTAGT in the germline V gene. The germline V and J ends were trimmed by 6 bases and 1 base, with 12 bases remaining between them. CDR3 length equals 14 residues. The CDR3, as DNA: TGTGCCAGCAGGATTACAGCTACGAACACTGAAGCTTTCTTT. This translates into CASRITATNTEAFF.

This CDR3 is CASSSTSGHRYEQYF. In DNA form, the CDR3 reads TGTGCCAGTAGTTCCACCTCGGGACACCGCTACGAGCAGTACTTC. The V and J genes are TRBV19 and TRBJ2-7; the D gene is possibly TRBD1 (6 bases). Germline CDR1 is LNHDA and CDR2 is SQIVND (reference sequence). Trimming removed 5 bases from V and 3 bases from J, with 17 bases in between. The CDR3 runs 15 residues.

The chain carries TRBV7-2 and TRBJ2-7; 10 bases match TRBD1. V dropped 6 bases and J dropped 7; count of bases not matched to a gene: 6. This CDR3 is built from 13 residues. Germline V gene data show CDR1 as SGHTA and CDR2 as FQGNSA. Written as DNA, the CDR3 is TGTGCCAGCAGTTCGGACAGGGGGGGGGAGCAGTACTTC. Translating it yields CASSSDRGGEQYF.

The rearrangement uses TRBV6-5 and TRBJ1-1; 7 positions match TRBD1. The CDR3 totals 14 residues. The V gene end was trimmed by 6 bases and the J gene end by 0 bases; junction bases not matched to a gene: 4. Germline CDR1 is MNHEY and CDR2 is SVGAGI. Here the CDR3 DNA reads TGTGCCAGCAGGTTACAGGGGATGAACACTGAAGCTTTCTTT. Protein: CASRLQGMNTEAFF.

DNA of the CDR3: TGTGCCAGCAGCCCTCGGGACAGCCCGACCTACGAGCAGTACTTC. Translated, it gives CASSPRDSPTYEQYF. The gene calls are TRBV11-3 and TRBJ2-7, with 7 positions matching TRBD1. CDR1 SGHNT and CDR2 YENEEA come from the germline V gene. J lost 2 bases, V lost 5 bases, and 9 bases had no gene match. The CDR3 loop spans 15 amino acids.

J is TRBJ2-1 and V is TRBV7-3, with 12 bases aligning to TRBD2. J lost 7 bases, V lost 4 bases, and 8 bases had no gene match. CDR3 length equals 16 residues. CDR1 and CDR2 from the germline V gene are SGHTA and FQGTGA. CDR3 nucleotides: TGTGCCAGCAGCTCCCTTCCTAGCGGGAGGGGGAATGAGCAGTTCTTC. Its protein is CASSSLPSGRGNEQFF.

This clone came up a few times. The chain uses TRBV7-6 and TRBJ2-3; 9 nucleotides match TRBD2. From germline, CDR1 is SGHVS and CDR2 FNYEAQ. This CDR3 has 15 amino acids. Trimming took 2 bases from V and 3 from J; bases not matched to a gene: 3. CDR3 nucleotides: TGTGCCAGCAGCTTACGCCTAGCGGGGACAGATACGCAGTATTTT. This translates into CASSLRLAGTDTQYF.

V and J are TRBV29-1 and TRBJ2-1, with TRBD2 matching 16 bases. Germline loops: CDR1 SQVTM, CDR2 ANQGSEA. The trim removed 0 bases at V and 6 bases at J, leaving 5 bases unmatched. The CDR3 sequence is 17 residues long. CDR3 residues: CSVEDGTSGGAFNEQFF. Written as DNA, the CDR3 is TGCAGCGTTGAAGACGGGACTAGCGGGGGGGCATTCAATGAGCAGTTCTTC.

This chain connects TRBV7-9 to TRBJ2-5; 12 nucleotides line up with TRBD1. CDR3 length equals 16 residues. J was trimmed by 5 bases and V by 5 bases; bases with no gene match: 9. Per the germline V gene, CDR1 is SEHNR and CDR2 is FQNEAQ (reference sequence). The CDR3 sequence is CASSAPGTGGGETQYF. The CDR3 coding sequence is TGTGCCAGCAGCGCTCCGGGGACAGGGGGCGGCGAGACCCAGTACTTC.

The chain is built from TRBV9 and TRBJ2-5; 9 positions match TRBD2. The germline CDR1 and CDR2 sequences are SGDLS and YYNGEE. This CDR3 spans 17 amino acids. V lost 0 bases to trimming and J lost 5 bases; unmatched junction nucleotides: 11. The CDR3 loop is CASSVASKRGVRETQYF. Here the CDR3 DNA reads TGTGCCAGCAGCGTAGCTTCGAAGCGGGGGGTACGGGAGACCCAGTACTTC.

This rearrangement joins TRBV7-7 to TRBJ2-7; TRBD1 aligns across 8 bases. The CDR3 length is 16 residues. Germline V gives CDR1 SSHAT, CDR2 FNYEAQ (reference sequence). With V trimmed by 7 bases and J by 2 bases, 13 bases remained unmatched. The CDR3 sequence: CASTNHRGRSPYEQYF. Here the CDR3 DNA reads TGTGCCAGCACCAACCACAGGGGGAGGTCTCCCTACGAGCAGTACTTC.

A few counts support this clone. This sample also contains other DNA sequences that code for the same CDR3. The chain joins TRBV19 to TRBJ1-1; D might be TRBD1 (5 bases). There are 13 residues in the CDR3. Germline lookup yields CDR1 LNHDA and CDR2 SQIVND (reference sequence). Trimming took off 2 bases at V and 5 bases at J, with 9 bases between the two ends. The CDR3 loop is CASSITGGTEAFF. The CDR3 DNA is TGTGCCAGTAGTATAACGGGGGGGACTGAAGCTTTCTTT.

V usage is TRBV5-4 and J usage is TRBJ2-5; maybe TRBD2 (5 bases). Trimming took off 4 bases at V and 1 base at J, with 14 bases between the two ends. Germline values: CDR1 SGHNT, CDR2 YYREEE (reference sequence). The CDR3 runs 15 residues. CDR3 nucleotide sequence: TGTGCCAGCAGCCGGTCCAGGAGGCCCCAAGAGACCCAGTACTTC. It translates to CASSRSRRPQETQYF.

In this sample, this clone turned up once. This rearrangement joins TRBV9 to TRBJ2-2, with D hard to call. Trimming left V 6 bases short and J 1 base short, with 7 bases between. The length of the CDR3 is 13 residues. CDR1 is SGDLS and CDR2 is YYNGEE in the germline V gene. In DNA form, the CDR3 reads TGTGCCAGCACCACTCAGAACACCGGGGAGCTGTTTTTT. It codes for CASTTQNTGELFF.

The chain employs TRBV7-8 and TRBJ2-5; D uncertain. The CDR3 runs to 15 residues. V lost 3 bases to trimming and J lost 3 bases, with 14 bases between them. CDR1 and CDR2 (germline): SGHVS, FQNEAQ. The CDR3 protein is CASSLPAGNKETQYF. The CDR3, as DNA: TGTGCCAGCAGCTTGCCGGCAGGTAACAAAGAGACCCAGTACTTC. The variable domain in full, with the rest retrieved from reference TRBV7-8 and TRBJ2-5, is GAGVSQSPRYKVAKRGQDVALRCDPISGHVSLFWYQQALGQGPEFLTYFQNEAQLDKSGLPSDRFFAERPEGSVSTLKIQRTQQEDSAVYLCASSLPAGNKETQYFGPGTRLLVL.

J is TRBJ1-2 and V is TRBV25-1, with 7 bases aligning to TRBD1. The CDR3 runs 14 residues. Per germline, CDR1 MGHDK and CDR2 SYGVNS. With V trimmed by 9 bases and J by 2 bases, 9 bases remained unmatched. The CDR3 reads CASLSGTENYGYTF. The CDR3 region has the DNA TGTGCCAGTCTCTCCGGGACAGAGAACTATGGCTACACCTTC.

The CDR3 coding sequence is TGTGCCAGCAGTTTCGACAGGGTCGGGGCCAACGTCCTGACTTTC. It encodes CASSFDRVGANVLTF. The chain employs TRBV27 and TRBJ2-6; TRBD1 matches at 7 bases. The CDR3 is made up of 15 amino acids. The V gene's germline CDR1 is MNHEY and CDR2 SMNVEV (reference sequence). With 3 bases clipped from V and 4 bases from J, the junction kept 3 bases outside the gene matches.

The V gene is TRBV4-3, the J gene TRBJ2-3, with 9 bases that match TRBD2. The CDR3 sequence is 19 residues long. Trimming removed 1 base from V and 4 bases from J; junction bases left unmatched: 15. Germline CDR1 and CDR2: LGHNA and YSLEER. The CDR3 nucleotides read TGCGCCAGCAGCCAAGGTATCGTCTGGCGGGAGGGCCCGTCAGATACGCAGTATTTT. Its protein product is CASSQGIVWREGPSDTQYF.

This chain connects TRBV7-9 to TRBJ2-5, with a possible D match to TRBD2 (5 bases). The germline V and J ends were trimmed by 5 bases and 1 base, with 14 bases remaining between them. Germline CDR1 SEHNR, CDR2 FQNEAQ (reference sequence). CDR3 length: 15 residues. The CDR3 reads CASSPRPGSQETQYF. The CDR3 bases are TGTGCCAGCAGCCCCCGTCCTGGGAGCCAAGAGACCCAGTACTTC.